This T cell receptor beta chain was sequenced in a study of cytomegalovirus exposure and HLA in healthy donors. Looking at the study overall: Earlier findings included some 120 million unique TCR beta sequences obtained from approximately 170 million T cells.

Broader study findings: Later analysis indicated greater clonal expansion among HLA-associated TCR beta chains than among equally common other chains. In all likelihood, a cluster of highly shared sequence variants was a sequencing artifact.

This clone appeared a single time. Its matching antigen is unknown. Trimming stripped 0 bases from V and 3 bases from J, with 9 bases between. CDR1 and CDR2 from the germline V gene are SEHNR and FQNEAQ (reference sequence). The CDR3 consists of 14 residues. Both 60 Vbeta primers and 13 Jbeta primers went into the PCR. Profiling relied on immunoSEQ multiplex PCR, and the TCRdb table lists in-frame clones only, not all of them. This table holds about 180,000 clones, around 80% found once. Specimen: PBMCs. The V call is TRBV7-9, the J call TRBJ2-7; tentatively, D is TRBD1 (6 bases). This sequence was found in a girl aged 10-17 years in good health and CMV-seropositive. The DNA for the CDR3 is TGTGCCAGCAGCTTAGCCACAGGGAACTACGAGCAGTACTTC. This codes for CASSLATGNYEQYF.